This T cell receptor beta chain was obtained from a study of graft-versus-host responses after intestinal transplantation (dated by TCRdb to about 2021). About the full investigation: The transplants that recipients got were multivisceral, liver-intestinal, or isolated intestinal. All recipients received anti-thymocyte globulin induction followed by maintenance tacrolimus and steroids for around 3 years. After intestinal transplantation, graft-versus-host and host-versus-graft alloreactive T cell clones were followed in the graft, circulation and bone marrow using bulk TCR-beta CDR3 sequencing. Alloreactive clones were identified by sequencing pre-transplant mixed lymphocyte reaction products and comparing these products with unstimulated pre-transplant donor and recipient T cells. Of the roughly 26 intestinal transplant recipients enrolled in the cohort, one of whom was a retransplant, a few patients without pretransplant specimens were excluded. A peak of at least 4% donor T cells among recipient peripheral blood mononuclear cells was the definition used for donor T cell macrochimerism. Samples from a few later patients were sequenced in-house on an Illumina MiSeq with MiXCR processing rather than by the commercial service.

Library preparation used the immunoSEQ multiplex PCR assay. For most patients, high-throughput TCR-beta CDR3 sequencing of genomic DNA was performed by Adaptive Biotechnologies. On the authors' methods: Adaptive's ImmunoSEQ software was the source of the TCR sequencing data for 18 patients, while a few other patients were processed with MiXCR and VDJtools. CDR3 nucleotide sequences shared between donor and recipient were removed because the origin of such sequences could not be assigned. At least 2-fold expansion over unstimulated cells and a minimum CFSE-low frequency of 0.002% (template counts) or 0.001% (read counts) were required for clones to be classified as alloreactive. Clones were considered mappable if detected in sequenced pre-transplant spleen, lymph node, or MLR CFSE-low populations of the donor or recipient. Cumulative frequency of alloreactive clones was calculated as a percentage of all sequences weighted by copy number. TCRdb provides this immuneACCESS table in a form limited to in-frame rearrangements. Some clones are lacking; in checked studies, under half of them reflect an unresolved V gene, and why the rest are absent is not known. V, J and clone size derive from that table, while D and trimming were established from the DNA sequence. This sample lists more than 45,000 clones; 90% to 95% were detected once. Together, the top ten hold 2.5% to 3% of the sample.

Blood samples were collected up to 4 times in the first month after transplant and then at least monthly when available. Details on this clone: The antigen it binds to is not known. The record has no base qualities; no much larger clone is one base away.

The germline V gene (reference sequence) yields LNHDA for CDR1 and SQIVND for CDR2. Between the V and J ends, shortened by 6 bases and 11 bases respectively, the junction contains 14 bases. The cysteine opens and the phenylalanine closes a CDR3 of 12 amino acids. Only the CDR3 region is kept as DNA, spanning 36 bases read in frame from base 1. The research as a whole found: The conclusions were limited by the relatively low number and heterogeneity of the intestinal transplant patients. High GvH to HvG T cell clonal ratios were observed in the allografts of patients with donor T cell macrochimerism. GvH clones were detected in recipient bone marrow, and some appeared earlier in ileal mucosa or blood, consistent with an intestinal mucosal origin. Early after transplant, declines in HvG clones were associated with peak levels of circulating GvH clones.

Material: PBMCs, obtained around 120 days after intestinal transplantation. The source is a human patient who received an intestinal transplant, so some T cells may come from the graft donor. The V gene is TRBV19 and the J gene is TRBJ1-5; a confident D gene designation cannot be given. The CDR3 corresponds to CASSQDSGSQHF. The nucleotide sequence reads TGTGCCAGTAGCCAGGACTCCGGGTCCCAGCATTTT.